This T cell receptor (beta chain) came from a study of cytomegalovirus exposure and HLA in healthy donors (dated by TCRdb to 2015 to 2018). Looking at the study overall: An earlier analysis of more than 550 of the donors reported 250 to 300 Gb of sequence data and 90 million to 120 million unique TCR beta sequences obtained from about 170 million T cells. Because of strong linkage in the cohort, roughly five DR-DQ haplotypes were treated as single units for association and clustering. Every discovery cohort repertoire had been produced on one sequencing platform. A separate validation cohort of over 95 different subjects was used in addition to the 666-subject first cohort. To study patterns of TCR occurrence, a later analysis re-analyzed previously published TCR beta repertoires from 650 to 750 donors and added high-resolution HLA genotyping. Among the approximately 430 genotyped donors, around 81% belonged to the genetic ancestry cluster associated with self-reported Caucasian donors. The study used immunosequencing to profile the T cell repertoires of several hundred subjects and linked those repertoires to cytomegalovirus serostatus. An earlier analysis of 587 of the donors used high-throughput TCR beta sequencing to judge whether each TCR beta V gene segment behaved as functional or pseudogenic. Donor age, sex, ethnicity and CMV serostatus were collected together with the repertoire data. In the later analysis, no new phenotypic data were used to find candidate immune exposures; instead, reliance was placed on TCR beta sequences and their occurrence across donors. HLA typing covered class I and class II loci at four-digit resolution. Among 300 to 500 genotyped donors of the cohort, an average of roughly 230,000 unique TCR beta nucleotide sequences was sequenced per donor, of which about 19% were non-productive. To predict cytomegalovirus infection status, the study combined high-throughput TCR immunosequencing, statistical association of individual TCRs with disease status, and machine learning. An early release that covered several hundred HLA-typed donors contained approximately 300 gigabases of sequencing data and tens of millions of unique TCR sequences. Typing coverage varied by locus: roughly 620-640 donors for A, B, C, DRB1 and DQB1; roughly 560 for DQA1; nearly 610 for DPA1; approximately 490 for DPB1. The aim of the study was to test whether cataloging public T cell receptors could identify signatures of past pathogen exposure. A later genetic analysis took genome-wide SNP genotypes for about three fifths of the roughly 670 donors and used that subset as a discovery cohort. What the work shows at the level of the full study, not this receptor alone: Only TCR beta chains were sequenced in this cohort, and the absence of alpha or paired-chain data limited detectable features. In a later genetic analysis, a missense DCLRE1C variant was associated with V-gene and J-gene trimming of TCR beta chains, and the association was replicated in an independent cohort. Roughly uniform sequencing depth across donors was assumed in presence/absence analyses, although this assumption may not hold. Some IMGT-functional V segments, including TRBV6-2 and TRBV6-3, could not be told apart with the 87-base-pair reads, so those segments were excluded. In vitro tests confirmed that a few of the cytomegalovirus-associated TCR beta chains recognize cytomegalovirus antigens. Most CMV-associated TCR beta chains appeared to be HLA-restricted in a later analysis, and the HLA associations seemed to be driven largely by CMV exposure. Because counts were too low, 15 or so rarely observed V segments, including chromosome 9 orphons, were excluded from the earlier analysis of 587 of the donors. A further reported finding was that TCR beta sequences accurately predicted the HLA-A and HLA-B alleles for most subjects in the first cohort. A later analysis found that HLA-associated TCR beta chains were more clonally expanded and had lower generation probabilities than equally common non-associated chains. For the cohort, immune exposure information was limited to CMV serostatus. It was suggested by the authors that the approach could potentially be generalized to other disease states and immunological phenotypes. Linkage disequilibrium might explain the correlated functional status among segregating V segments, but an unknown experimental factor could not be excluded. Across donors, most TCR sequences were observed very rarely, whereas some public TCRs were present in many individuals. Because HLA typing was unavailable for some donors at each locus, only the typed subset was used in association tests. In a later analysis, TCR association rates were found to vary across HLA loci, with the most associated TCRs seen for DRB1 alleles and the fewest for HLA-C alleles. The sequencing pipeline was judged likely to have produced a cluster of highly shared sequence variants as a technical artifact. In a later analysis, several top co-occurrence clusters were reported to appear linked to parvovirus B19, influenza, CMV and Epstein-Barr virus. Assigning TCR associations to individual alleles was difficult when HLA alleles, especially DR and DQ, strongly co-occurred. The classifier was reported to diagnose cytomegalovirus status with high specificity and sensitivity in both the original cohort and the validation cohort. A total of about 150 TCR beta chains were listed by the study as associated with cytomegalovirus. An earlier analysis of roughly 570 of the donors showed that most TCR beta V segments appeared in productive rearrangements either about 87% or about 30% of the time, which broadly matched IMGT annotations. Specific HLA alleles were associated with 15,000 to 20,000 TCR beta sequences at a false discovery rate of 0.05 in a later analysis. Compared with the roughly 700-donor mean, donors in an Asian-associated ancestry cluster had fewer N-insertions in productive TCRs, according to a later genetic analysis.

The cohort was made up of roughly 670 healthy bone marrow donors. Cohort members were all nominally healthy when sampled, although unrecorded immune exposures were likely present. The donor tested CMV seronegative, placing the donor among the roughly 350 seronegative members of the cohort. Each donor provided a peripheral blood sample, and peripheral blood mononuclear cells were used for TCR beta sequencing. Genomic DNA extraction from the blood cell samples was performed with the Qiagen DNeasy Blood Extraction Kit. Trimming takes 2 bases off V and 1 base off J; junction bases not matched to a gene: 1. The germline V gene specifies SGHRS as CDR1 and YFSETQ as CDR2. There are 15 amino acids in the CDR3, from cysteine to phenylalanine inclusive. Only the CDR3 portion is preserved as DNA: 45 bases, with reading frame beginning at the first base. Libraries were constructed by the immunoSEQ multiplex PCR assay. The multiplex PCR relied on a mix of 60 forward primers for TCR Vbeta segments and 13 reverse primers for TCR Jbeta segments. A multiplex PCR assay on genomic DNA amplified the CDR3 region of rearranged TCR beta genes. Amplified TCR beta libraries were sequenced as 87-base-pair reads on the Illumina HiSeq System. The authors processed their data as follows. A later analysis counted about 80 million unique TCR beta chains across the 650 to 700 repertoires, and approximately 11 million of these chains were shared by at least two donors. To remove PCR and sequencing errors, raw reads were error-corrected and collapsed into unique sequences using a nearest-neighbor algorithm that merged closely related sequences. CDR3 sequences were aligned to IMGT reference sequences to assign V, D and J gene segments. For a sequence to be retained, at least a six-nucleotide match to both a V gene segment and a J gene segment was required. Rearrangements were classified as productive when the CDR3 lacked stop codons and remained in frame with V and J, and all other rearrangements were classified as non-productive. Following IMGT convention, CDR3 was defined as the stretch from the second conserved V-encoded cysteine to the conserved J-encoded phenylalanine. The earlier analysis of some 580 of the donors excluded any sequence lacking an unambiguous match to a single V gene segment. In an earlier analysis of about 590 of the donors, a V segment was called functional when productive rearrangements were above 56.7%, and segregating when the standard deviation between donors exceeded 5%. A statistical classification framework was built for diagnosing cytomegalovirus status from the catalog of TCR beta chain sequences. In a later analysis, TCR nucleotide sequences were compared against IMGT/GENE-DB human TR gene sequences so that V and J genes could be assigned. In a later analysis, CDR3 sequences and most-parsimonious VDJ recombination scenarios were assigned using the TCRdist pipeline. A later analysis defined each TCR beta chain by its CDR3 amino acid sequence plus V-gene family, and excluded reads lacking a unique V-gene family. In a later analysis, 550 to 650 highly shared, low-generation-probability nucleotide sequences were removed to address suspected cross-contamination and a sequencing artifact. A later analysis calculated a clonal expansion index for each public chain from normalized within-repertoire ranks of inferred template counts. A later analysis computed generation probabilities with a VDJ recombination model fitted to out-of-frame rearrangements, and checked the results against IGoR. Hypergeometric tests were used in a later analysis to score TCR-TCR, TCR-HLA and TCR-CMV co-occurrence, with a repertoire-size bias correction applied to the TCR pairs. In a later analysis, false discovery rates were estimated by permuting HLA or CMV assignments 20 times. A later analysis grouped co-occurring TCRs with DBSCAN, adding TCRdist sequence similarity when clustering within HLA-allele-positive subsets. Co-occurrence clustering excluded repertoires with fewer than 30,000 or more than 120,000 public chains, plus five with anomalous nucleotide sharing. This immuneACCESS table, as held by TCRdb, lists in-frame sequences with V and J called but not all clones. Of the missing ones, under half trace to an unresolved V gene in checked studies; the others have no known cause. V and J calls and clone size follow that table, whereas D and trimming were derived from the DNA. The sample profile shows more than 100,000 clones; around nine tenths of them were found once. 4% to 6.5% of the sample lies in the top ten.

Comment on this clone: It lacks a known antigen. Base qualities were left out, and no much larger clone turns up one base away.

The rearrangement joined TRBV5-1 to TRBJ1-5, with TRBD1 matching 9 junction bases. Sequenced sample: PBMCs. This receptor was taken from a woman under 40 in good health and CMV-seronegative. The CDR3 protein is CASSFGQGSNQPQHF. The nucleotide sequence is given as TGCGCCAGCAGCTTCGGACAGGGGAGCAATCAGCCCCAGCATTTT.